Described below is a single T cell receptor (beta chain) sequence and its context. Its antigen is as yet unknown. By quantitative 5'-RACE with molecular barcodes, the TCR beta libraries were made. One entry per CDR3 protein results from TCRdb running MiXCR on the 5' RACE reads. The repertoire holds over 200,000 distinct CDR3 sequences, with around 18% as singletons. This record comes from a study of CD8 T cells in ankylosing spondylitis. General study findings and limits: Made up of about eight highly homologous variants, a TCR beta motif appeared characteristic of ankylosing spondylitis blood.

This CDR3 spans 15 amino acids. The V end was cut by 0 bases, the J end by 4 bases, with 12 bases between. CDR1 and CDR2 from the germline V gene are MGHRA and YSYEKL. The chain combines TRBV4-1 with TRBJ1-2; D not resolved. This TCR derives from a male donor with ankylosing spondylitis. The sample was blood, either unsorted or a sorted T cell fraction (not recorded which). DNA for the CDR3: TGCGCCAGCAGCCAAGAACCTCGGCAGACCTATGGCTACACCTTC. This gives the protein CASSQEPRQTYGYTF.